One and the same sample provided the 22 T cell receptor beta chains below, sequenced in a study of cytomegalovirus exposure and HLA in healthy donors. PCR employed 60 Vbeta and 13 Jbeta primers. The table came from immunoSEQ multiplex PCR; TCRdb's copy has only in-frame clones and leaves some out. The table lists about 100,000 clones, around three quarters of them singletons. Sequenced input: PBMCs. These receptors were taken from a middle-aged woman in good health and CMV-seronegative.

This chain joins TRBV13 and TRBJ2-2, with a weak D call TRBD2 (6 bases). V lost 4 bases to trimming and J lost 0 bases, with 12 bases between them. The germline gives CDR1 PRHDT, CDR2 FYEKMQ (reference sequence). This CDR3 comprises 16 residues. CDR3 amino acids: CASSSNGGPNTGELFF. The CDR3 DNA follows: TGTGCCAGCAGCTCGAACGGAGGGCCGAACACCGGGGAGCTGTTTTTT.

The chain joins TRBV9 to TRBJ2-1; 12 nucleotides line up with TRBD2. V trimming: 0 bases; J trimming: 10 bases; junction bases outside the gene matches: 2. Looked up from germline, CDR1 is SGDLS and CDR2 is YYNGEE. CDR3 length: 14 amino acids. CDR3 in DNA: TGTGCCAGCAGCGTAGAACTAGCGGGGGGCGAGCAGTTCTTC. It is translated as CASSVELAGGEQFF.

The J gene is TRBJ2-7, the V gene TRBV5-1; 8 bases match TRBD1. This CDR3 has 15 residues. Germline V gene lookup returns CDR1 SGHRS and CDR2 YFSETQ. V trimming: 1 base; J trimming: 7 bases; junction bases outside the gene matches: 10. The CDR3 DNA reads TGCGCCAGCAGCTTGTTCGGGACAGGAGCGGAAGAGCAGTACTTC. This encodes CASSLFGTGAEEQYF.

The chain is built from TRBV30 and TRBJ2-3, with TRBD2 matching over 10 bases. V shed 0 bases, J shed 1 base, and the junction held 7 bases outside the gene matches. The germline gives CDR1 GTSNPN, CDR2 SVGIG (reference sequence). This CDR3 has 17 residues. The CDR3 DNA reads TGTGCCTGGAGTGTACGAGCGGGAGGGGAGGGCACAGATACGCAGTATTTT. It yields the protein CAWSVRAGGEGTDTQYF.

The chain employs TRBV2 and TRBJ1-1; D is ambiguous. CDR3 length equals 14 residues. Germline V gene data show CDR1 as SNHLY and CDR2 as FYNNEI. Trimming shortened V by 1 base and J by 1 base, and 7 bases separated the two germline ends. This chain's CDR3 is CASSEVRGNTEAFF. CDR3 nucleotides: TGTGCCAGCAGTGAAGTTCGAGGGAACACTGAAGCTTTCTTT. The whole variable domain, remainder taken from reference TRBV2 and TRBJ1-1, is EPEVTQTPSHQVTQMGQEVILRCVPISNHLYFYWYRQILGQKVEFLVSFYNNEISEKSEIFDDQFSVERPDGSNFTLKIRSTKLEDSAMYFCASSEVRGNTEAFFGQGTRLTVV.

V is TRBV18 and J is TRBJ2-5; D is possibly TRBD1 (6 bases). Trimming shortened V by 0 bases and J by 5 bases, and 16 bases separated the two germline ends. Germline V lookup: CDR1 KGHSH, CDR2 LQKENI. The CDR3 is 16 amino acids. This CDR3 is CASSPPASGAGETQYF. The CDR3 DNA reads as TGTGCCAGCTCACCACCAGCGTCAGGGGCTGGCGAGACCCAGTACTTC.

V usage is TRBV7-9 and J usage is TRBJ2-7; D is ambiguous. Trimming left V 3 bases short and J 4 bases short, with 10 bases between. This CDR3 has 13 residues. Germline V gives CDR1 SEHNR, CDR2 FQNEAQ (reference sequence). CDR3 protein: CASSLATRYEQYF. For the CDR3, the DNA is TGTGCCAGCAGCTTGGCGACTCGATACGAGCAGTACTTC.

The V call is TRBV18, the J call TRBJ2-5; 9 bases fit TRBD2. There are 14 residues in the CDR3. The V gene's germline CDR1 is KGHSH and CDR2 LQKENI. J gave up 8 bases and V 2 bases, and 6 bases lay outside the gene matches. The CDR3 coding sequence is TGTGCCAGCTCACCAGGAAGCGGGGGGACAACCCAGTACTTC. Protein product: CASSPGSGGTTQYF.

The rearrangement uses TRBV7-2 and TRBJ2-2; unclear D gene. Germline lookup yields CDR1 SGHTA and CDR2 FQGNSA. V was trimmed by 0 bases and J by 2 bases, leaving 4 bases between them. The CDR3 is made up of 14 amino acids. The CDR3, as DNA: TGTGCCAGCAGCTTAGCCGTCAACACCGGGGAGCTGTTTTTT. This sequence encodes CASSLAVNTGELFF.

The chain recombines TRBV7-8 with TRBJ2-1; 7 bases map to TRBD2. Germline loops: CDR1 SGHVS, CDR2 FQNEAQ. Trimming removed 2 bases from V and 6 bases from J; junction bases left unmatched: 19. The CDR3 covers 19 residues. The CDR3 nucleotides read TGTGCCAGCAGCTTATGGATAGGGTATGAGGCGGGAGAAATCAATGAGCAGTTCTTC. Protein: CASSLWIGYEAGEINEQFF. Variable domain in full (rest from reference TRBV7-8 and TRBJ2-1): GAGVSQSPRYKVAKRGQDVALRCDPISGHVSLFWYQQALGQGPEFLTYFQNEAQLDKSGLPSDRFFAERPEGSVSTLKIQRTQQEDSAVYLCASSLWIGYEAGEINEQFFGPGTRLTVL.

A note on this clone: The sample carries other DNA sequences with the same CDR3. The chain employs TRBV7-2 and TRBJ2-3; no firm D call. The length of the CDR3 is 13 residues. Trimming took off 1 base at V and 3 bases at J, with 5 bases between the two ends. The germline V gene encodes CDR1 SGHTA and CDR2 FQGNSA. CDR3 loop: CASSLGQTDTQYF. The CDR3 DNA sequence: TGTGCCAGCAGCTTAGGACAAACAGATACGCAGTATTTT.

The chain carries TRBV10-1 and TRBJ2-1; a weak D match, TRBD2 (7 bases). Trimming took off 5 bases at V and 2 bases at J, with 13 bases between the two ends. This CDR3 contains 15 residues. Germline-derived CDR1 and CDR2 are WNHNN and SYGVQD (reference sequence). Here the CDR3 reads CASSPRGAPYNEQFF. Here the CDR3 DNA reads TGCGCCAGCAGTCCCCGGGGGGCCCCCTACAATGAGCAGTTCTTC.

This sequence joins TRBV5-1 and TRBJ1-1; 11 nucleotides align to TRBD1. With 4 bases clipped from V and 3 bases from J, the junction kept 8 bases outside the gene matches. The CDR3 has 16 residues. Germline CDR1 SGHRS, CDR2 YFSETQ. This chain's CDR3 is CASSLEPGQGDTEAFF. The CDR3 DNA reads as TGCGCCAGCAGCCTTGAACCGGGACAGGGGGACACTGAAGCTTTCTTT. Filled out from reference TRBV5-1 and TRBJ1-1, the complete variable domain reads KAGVTQTPRYLIKTRGQQVTLSCSPISGHRSVSWYQQTPGQGLQFLFEYFSETQRNKGNFPGRFSGRQFSNSRSEMNVSTLELGDSALYLCASSLEPGQGDTEAFFGQGTRLTVV.

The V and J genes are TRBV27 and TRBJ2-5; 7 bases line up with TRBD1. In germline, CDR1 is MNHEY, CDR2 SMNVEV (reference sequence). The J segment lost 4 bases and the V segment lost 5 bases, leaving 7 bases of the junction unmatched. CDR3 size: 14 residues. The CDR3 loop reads CASSPSGQPETQYF. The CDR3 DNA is TGTGCCAGCAGTCCCTCGGGACAGCCAGAGACCCAGTACTTC.

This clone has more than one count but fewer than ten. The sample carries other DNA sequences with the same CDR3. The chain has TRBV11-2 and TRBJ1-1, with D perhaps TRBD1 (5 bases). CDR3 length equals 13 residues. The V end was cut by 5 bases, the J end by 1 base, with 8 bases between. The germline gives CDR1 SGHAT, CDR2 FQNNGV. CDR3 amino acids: CASSRDRNTEAFF. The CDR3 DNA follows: TGTGCCAGCAGCCGTGACAGGAACACTGAAGCTTTCTTT.

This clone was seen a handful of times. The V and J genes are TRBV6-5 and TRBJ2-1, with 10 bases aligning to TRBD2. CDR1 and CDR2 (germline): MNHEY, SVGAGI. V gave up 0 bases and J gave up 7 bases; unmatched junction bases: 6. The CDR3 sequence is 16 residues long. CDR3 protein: CASSYSPAGGRNEQFF. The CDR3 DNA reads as TGTGCCAGCAGTTACTCACCAGCGGGGGGGAGAAATGAGCAGTTCTTC.

In DNA, the CDR3 is TGTGCGTCTGGCCCTAGCAATCAGCCCCAGCATTTT. As protein: CASGPSNQPQHF. This rearrangement joins TRBV19 to TRBJ1-5; D gene ambiguous. Looked up from germline, CDR1 is LNHDA and CDR2 is SQIVND (reference sequence). This CDR3 has 12 residues.

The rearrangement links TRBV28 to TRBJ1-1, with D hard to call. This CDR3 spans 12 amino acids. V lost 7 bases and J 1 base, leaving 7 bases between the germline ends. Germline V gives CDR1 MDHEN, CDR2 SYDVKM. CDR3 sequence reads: CASTSGNTEAFF. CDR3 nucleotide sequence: TGTGCCAGCACGTCGGGGAACACTGAAGCTTTCTTT. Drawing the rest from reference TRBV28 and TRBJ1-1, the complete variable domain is DVKVTQSSRYLVKRTGEKVFLECVQDMDHENMFWYRQDPGLGLRLIYFSYDVKMKEKGDIPEGYSVSREKKERFSLILESASTNQTSMYLCASTSGNTEAFFGQGTRLTVV.

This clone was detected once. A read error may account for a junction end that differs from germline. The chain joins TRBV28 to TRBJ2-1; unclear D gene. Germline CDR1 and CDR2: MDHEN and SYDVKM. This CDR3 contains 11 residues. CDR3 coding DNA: TGTGCCGGCAGTTTATATCTAGAGCAGTTCTTC. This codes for CAGSLYLEQFF.

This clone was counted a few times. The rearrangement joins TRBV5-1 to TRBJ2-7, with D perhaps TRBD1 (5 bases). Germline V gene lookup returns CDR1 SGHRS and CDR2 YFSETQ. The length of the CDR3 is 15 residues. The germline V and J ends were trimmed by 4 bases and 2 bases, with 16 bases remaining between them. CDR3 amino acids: CASSEEPDRTYEQYF. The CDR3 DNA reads TGCGCCAGCAGCGAGGAACCTGACAGAACCTACGAGCAGTACTTC.

This CDR3 reads CASSLETRYGYTF. The CDR3, as DNA: TGTGCCAGCAGCTTAGAAACGCGCTATGGCTACACCTTC. The chain uses TRBV11-2 and TRBJ1-2, with D unclear. CDR3 length: 13 residues. V lost 0 bases to trimming and J lost 4 bases, with 6 bases between them. Germline V CDR1 and CDR2: SGHAT, FQNNGV.

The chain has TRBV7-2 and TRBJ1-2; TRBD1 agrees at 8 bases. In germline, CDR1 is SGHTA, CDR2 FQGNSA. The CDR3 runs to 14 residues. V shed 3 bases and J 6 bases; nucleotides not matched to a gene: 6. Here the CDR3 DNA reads TGTGCCAGCAGCTTTCAGGGGGCAGCGGATGGCTACACCTTC. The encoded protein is CASSFQGAADGYTF.